A single sample is the source of the 21 T cell receptor beta chains below, sequenced in a study of blood T cell repertoires in COVID-19. Generated by immunoSEQ multiplex PCR, the TCRdb table keeps only in-frame clones and is missing some. The table shows approximately 190,000 clones, with around 84% occurring only once. The sample taken for sequencing was peripheral blood. The source of these receptors is a man aged 30 to 45 with active or convalescent COVID-19.

CDR3 in DNA: TGCGCCAGCAGCCAGCAATTATCGGCGGGGGTTAGAGGCTACACCTTC. Translating gives CASSQQLSAGVRGYTF. The V call is TRBV4-1, the J call TRBJ1-2, with D perhaps matching TRBD1 (5 bases). V was pared by 3 bases and J by 8 bases, with 22 bases between. This CDR3 region has 16 residues. Germline V gene lookup returns CDR1 MGHRA and CDR2 YSYEKL.

The chain carries TRBV28 and TRBJ2-7; 11 nucleotides match TRBD2. Germline CDR1 MDHEN, CDR2 SYDVKM. CDR3 length: 14 amino acids. The V and J ends lost 7 bases and 3 bases, in that order; junction bases with no gene match: 5. The CDR3 bases are TGTGCCAGCATCCGGACTAGCGGGTACTACGAGCAGTACTTC. Its translation is CASIRTSGYYEQYF.

The J gene is TRBJ1-4, the V gene TRBV28; 7 positions agree with TRBD1. Losses at the gene ends were 8 bases for V and 10 bases for J; bases not matched to a gene: 13. CDR3 length: 14 residues. Germline CDR1 is MDHEN and CDR2 is SYDVKM. CDR3 bases: TGTGCCAGCCGCCTGACAGGGAGAATAGGAAAACTGTTTTTT. It yields the protein CASRLTGRIGKLFF.

The chain carries TRBV6-1 and TRBJ1-5; unclear D gene. Germline V gives CDR1 MNHNS, CDR2 SASEGT. This CDR3 spans 14 amino acids. The V end lost 2 bases, the J end lost 6 bases, and 11 bases lay between the germline ends. This chain's CDR3 is CASSESSPGQPQHF. The CDR3 coding sequence is TGTGCCAGCAGTGAATCTAGCCCCGGTCAGCCCCAGCATTTT.

This clone was counted between two and nine times. This chain connects TRBV30 to TRBJ1-6; a weak D match, TRBD1 (5 bases). This CDR3 spans 15 amino acids. The germline V gene has CDR1 GTSNPN and CDR2 SVGIG (reference sequence). The V end lost 5 bases, the J end lost 7 bases, and 18 bases lay between the germline ends. CDR3 loop: CAWVDAGGANSPLHF. The CDR3, as DNA: TGTGCCTGGGTGGACGCCGGGGGAGCAAATTCACCCCTCCACTTT.

This clone has more than one count but fewer than ten. V and J are TRBV15 and TRBJ2-3, with D tentatively TRBD2 (6 bases). Germline CDR1 LNHNV, CDR2 YYDKDF (reference sequence). CDR3 length: 15 residues. V lost 0 bases and J 4 bases, leaving 11 bases between the germline ends. The DNA of the CDR3 is TGTGCCACCAGCAGAGAGAGGGGAGGCGCAGATACGCAGTATTTT. It yields the protein CATSRERGGADTQYF.

The V call is TRBV12-3 or TRBV12-4, the J call TRBJ2-7; D unclear. The CDR3 runs 11 residues. The ends were cut back, 7 bases at V and 4 bases at J, with 8 bases in the middle. CDR3 bases: TGTGCCAGCACCTCCACTTACGAGCAGTACTTC. It is translated as CASTSTYEQYF.

In nucleotides, the CDR3 is TGCGCCAGCAGCCAAGCCCCGACTAGCGGAGCCTACAATGAGCAGTTCTTC. This encodes CASSQAPTSGAYNEQFF. J is TRBJ2-1 and V is TRBV4-3, with TRBD2 identical over 9 bases. Trimming cost V 1 base and J 2 bases; bases outside gene matches: 6. The CDR3 spans 17 residues. The germline V gene has CDR1 LGHNA and CDR2 YSLEER.

The chain joins TRBV11-2 to TRBJ1-5; D not certain. Trimming left V 1 base short and J 6 bases short, with 7 bases between. This CDR3 is built from 13 residues. CDR1 and CDR2 (germline): SGHAT, FQNNGV. CDR3 in amino acids: CASSLGGSQPQHF. The DNA for the CDR3 is TGTGCCAGCAGCTTAGGAGGTAGTCAGCCCCAGCATTTT.

The rearrangement uses TRBV2 and TRBJ2-3; 7 bases map to TRBD1. The germline V gene has CDR1 SNHLY and CDR2 FYNNEI. The V gene end was trimmed by 6 bases and the J gene end by 9 bases; junction bases not matched to a gene: 9. This CDR3 is 13 amino acids long. CDR3 coding DNA: TGTGCCAGCAGGGGTACAGGGGTGGAGACGCAGTATTTT. This encodes CASRGTGVETQYF.

This clone was recorded a few times. V usage is TRBV24-1 and J usage is TRBJ1-1; TRBD1 agrees at 8 bases. Germline trimming cut 7 bases from V and 0 bases from J; bases unmatched to any gene: 9. There are 16 residues in the CDR3. Germline V lookup: CDR1 KGHDR, CDR2 SFDVKD. In DNA, the CDR3 is TGTGCCACCAGCGCAGGGGGCCCCACAATGAACACTGAAGCTTTCTTT. This gives the protein CATSAGGPTMNTEAFF.

This chain connects TRBV7-2 to TRBJ2-1; D unclear. Germline assignment: CDR1 SGHTA and CDR2 FQGNSA. V gave up 7 bases and J gave up 8 bases, with 18 bases separating them. There are 14 residues in the CDR3. CDR3: CASTGGELLYEQFF. In DNA form, the CDR3 reads TGTGCCAGCACCGGCGGCGAGCTCCTATATGAGCAGTTCTTC.

V is TRBV19 and J is TRBJ2-7; weak D call: TRBD2 (6 bases). The length of the CDR3 is 14 residues. CDR1 LNHDA and CDR2 SQIVND come from the germline V gene (reference sequence). V was cut by 6 bases and J by 2 bases, with 14 bases left in between. DNA of the CDR3: TGTGCCAGTAGCCCCGGGTGGGGGGCCTACGAGCAGTACTTC. It is translated as CASSPGWGAYEQYF.

The rearrangement joins TRBV2 to TRBJ1-1; D is ambiguous. The V gene lost 6 bases and the J gene lost 11 bases, with 13 bases spanning the gap. The V gene's germline CDR1 is SNHLY and CDR2 FYNNEI. There are 11 residues in the CDR3. CDR3 in amino acids: CASSETVVAFF. CDR3 nucleotide sequence: TGTGCCAGCAGCGAAACAGTTGTGGCTTTCTTT. Complete variable domain (other parts from reference TRBV2 and TRBJ1-1): EPEVTQTPSHQVTQMGQEVILRCVPISNHLYFYWYRQILGQKVEFLVSFYNNEISEKSEIFDDQFSVERPDGSNFTLKIRSTKLEDSAMYFCASSETVVAFFGQGTRLTVV.

This rearrangement joins TRBV28 to TRBJ2-5; 9 bases agree with TRBD2. The CDR3 runs 18 residues. The junction had 15 bases not matched to a gene; V was cut back by 6 bases and J by 1 base. The germline V gene encodes CDR1 MDHEN and CDR2 SYDVKM. CDR3 sequence: CASSPVGWTSESQETQYF. In DNA, the CDR3 is TGTGCCAGCAGCCCCGTAGGCTGGACTAGCGAAAGCCAAGAGACCCAGTACTTC. The full variable domain, with the rest looked up from reference TRBV28 and TRBJ2-5, is DVKVTQSSRYLVKRTGEKVFLECVQDMDHENMFWYRQDPGLGLRLIYFSYDVKMKEKGDIPEGYSVSREKKERFSLILESASTNQTSMYLCASSPVGWTSESQETQYFGPGTRLLVL.

V is TRBV20-1 and J is TRBJ2-2; the match to TRBD1 covers 8 bases. Looked up from germline, CDR1 is DFQATT and CDR2 is SNEGSKA (reference sequence). The V and J ends lost 3 bases and 6 bases, in that order; junction bases with no gene match: 12. The CDR3 is 16 amino acids. The CDR3 DNA sequence: TGCAGTGCTAGTTTGACCCGGACAGGGAGGTCCGGGGAGCTGTTTTTT. Its translation is CSASLTRTGRSGELFF.

This chain joins TRBV7-9 and TRBJ2-7; 9 positions agree with TRBD1. The V gene's germline CDR1 is SEHNR and CDR2 FQNEAQ (reference sequence). The CDR3 is made up of 13 amino acids. V trimming: 2 bases; J trimming: 6 bases; junction bases outside the gene matches: 2. The CDR3 nucleotides read TGTGCCAGCAGCTTACGACAGGGGGGCGAGCAGTACGTC. It is translated as CASSLRQGGEQYV.

This CDR3 is CASSSTGWDVLTF. The CDR3 nucleotides read TGCGCCAGCAGCTCGACAGGGTGGGACGTCCTGACTTTC. The chain couples TRBV5-1 to TRBJ2-6; 7 nucleotides match TRBD1. CDR1 SGHRS and CDR2 YFSETQ come from the germline V gene. CDR3 size: 13 residues. The junction had 5 bases not matched to a gene; V was cut back by 3 bases and J by 11 bases.

This rearrangement joins TRBV5-1 to TRBJ2-5; perhaps TRBD1 as D (5 bases). V lost 2 bases, J lost 2 bases, and 7 bases lay in between. The CDR3 sequence is 13 residues long. Germline-derived CDR1 and CDR2 are SGHRS and YFSETQ. The CDR3 DNA reads as TGCGCCAGCAGCTTTGACAGTCAAGAGACCCAGTACTTC. Its translation is CASSFDSQETQYF.

The chain links TRBV11-2 to TRBJ2-3; 7 bases align to TRBD1. V lost 4 bases to trimming and J lost 3 bases; unmatched junction nucleotides: 7. This CDR3 comprises 15 residues. Germline-derived CDR1 and CDR2 are SGHAT and FQNNGV. The CDR3 loop reads CASSYAKGATDTQYF. The CDR3 nucleotides are TGTGCCAGCAGCTACGCAAAGGGGGCAACAGATACGCAGTATTTT. The full variable domain, completed using reference TRBV11-2 and TRBJ2-3, is EAGVAQSPRYKIIEKRQSVAFWCNPISGHATLYWYQQILGQGPKLLIQFQNNGVVDDSQLPKDRFSAERLKGVDSTLKIQPAKLEDSAVYLCASSYAKGATDTQYFGPGTRLTVL.

This clone was observed at least ten times. V gene TRBV6-4 combines with J gene TRBJ2-3; TRBD2 aligns across 16 bases. The trim removed 2 bases at V and 6 bases at J, leaving 2 bases unmatched. Germline CDR1 MRHNA, CDR2 SNTAGT. This CDR3 region has 16 residues. The CDR3 reads CASSDGTSGGADTQYF. CDR3 nucleotides: TGTGCCAGCAGTGACGGGACTAGCGGGGGGGCGGATACGCAGTATTTT.